This TCR beta chain was documented in a study of T cells after yellow fever vaccination. As for the study in general: When fractions had low cell numbers, they were prepared with SMART-Seq v4 Ultra Low Input.

Whole-study findings and limits: Primary-vaccination clones mostly resurfaced post-booster (96% CD4, 75% to 90% CD8). Relatively few clonotypes were ones that appeared in both CD4 and CD8 compartments.

Points on this clonotype: The target antigen is unknown.

In making TCR cDNA, 5'RACE template switching added a universal primer site and UMIs to it. TCRdb processed the 5' RACE reads anew with MiXCR; each CDR3 protein has one entry. The table has roughly 99,000 distinct CDR3 sequences, roughly 5.2% seen once. With 4 bases removed from V and 0 bases from J, the gap between germline ends came to 12 bases. Germline V CDR1 and CDR2: LGHDT, YNNKEL (reference sequence). The CDR3 covers 15 residues. The TCR sequence derives from a man aged 18 to 30 who received the YFV17D yellow fever vaccine. This chain connects TRBV3-1 to TRBJ1-1; D remains ambiguous. Sequenced material: CD8+ T cells sorted from PBMCs, taken 10 days after the yellow fever booster vaccination. The CDR3 loop is CASSPYRGMNTEAFF. Written as DNA, the CDR3 is TGTGCCAGCAGCCCTTACCGGGGAATGAACACTGAAGCTTTCTTT.